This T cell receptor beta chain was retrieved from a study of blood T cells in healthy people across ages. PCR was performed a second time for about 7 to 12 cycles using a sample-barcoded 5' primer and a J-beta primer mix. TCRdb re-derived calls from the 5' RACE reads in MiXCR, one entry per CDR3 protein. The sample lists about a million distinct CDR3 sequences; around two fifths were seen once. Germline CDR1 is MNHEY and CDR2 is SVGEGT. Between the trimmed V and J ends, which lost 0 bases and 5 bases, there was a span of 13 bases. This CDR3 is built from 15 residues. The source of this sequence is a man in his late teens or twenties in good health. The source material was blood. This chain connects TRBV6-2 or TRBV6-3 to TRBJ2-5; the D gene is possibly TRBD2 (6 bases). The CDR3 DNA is TGTGCCAGCAGTTACTCGAAGTTGGGGAGGGAGACCCAGTACTTC. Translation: CASSYSKLGRETQYF.